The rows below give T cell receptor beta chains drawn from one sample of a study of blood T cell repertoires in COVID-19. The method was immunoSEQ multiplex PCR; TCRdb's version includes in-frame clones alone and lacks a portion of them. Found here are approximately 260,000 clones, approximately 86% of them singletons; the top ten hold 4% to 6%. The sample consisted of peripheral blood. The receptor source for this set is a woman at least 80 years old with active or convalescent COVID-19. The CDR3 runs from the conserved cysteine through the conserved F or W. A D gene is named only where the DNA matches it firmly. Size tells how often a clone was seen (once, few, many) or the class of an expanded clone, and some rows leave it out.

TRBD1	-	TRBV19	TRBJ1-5	CASTGQGYSNQPQHF	TGTGCCAGTACCGGACAGGGCTATAGCAATCAGCCCCAGCATTTT
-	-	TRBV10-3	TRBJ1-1	CAINGDTVAEAFF	TGTGCCATCAATGGGGACACGGTCGCTGAAGCTTTCTTT
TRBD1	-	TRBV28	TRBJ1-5	CASTIRQGRQPQHF	TGTGCCAGCACTATACGACAGGGCCGACAGCCCCAGCATTTT
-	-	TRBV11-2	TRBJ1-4	CASTSGQDATNEKLFF	TGTGCCAGCACCTCTGGGCAGGATGCAACTAATGAAAAACTGTTTTTT
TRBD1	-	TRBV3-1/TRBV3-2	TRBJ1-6	CASLNSPRGRLISSYNSPLHF	TGTGCCAGCTTGAATTCGCCCAGGGGGCGGTTGATCAGCTCCTATAATTCACCCCTCCACTTT
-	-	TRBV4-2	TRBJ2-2	CASRGTAGDTGELFF	TGTGCCAGCAGGGGGACAGCGGGGGACACCGGGGAGCTGTTTTTT
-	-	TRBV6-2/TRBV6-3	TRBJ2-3	CASSYLHADTQYF	TGTGCCAGCAGCTACTTACATGCAGATACGCAGTATTTT
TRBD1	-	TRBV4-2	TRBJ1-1	CASRPRQGTEAFF	TGTGCCAGCAGACCCAGACAGGGGACTGAAGCTTTCTTT
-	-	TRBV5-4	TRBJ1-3	CASSSATGSSGNTIYF	TGTGCCAGCAGCTCCGCTACAGGGTCCTCTGGAAACACCATATATTTT
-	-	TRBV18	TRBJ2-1	CASSSIMVAEGSYNEQFF	TGTGCCAGCTCATCCATCATGGTAGCGGAAGGCTCCTACAATGAGCAGTTCTTC
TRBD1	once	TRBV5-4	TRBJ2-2	CASSSGTVQNTGELFF	TGTGCCAGCAGCTCAGGGACAGTTCAGAACACCGGGGAGCTGTTTTTT
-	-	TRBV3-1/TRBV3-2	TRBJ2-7	CASSQDITQHYEQYF	TGTGCCAGCAGCCAAGATATAACACAGCACTACGAGCAGTACTTC
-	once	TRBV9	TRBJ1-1	CASTQTELNTEAFF	TGTGCCAGCACCCAGACAGAGTTGAACACTGAAGCTTTCTTT
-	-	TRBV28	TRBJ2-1	CASSIPGNNEQFF	TGTGCCAGCAGTATACCGGGGAACAATGAGCAGTTCTTC
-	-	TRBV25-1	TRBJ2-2	CASSSQGNTGELFF	TGTGCCAGCAGTTCACAGGGGAACACCGGGGAGCTGTTTTTT
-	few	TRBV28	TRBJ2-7	CASSSRVTRQLYEQYF	TGTGCCAGCAGTTCACGGGTCACCCGGCAGTTATACGAGCAGTACTTC
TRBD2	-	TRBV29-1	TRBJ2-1	CSVVKGLADLPGFF	TGCAGCGTTGTAAAGGGACTAGCGGACCTCCCGGGGTTCTTC
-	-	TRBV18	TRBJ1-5	CASSPAVDQPQHF	TGTGCCAGCTCACCAGCGGTAGATCAGCCCCAGCATTTT
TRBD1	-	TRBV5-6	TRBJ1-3	CASSRPGQGVPGNTIYF	TGTGCCAGCAGCCGACCGGGACAGGGAGTACCTGGAAACACCATATATTTT
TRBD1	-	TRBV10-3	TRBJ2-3	CAISEGTGSTDTQYF	TGTGCCATCAGTGAAGGGACAGGGAGCACAGATACGCAGTATTTT
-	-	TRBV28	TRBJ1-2	CASRLAQGFYGYTF	TGTGCCAGCAGATTGGCCCAGGGGTTCTATGGCTACACCTTC
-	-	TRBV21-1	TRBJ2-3	CASSAGPGRPRNTQYF	TGTGCCAGCAGCGCGGGACCGGGACGGCCAAGGAATACGCAGTATTTT
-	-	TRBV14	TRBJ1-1	CASSQDNYVRSTEAFF	TGTGCCAGCAGCCAAGATAACTATGTCCGGAGCACTGAAGCTTTCTTT
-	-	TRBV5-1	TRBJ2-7	CASSLDGRSSYEQYF	TGCGCCAGCAGCTTGGACGGGAGATCCTCCTACGAGCAGTACTTC
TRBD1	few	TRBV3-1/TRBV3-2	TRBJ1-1	CASSQEHRGAFF	TGTGCCAGCAGCCAAGAACACAGGGGAGCTTTCTTT
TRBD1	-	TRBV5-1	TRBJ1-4	CASSRLGTGHEKLFF	TGCGCCAGCAGCCGGTTGGGGACAGGGCATGAAAAACTGTTTTTT
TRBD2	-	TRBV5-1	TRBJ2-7	CASSLSGTRNEQYF	TGCGCCAGCAGCTTATCCGGGACTAGGAACGAGCAGTACTTC
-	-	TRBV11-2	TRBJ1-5	CASSLTQGGRMPQHF	TGTGCCAGCAGTCTTACACAGGGTGGGCGGATGCCCCAGCATTTT
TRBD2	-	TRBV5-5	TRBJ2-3	CASSRRLAGGTDTQYF	TGTGCCAGCAGCCGGAGATTAGCGGGGGGCACAGATACGCAGTATTTT
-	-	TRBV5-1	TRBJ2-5	CASSMYSVPQYF	TGCGCCAGCAGCATGTATAGTGTCCCCCAGTACTTC